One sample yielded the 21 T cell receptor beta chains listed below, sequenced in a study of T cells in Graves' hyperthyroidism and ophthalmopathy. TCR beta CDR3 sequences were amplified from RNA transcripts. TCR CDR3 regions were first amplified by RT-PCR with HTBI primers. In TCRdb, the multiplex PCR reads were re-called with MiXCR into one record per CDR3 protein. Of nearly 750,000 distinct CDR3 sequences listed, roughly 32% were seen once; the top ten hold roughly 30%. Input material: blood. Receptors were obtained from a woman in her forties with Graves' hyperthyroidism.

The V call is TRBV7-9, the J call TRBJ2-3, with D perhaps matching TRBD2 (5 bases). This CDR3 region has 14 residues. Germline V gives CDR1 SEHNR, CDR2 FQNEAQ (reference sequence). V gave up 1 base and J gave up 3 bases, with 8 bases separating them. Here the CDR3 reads CASSLETGTDTQYF. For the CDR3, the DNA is TGTGCCAGCAGCTTAGAGACGGGAACAGATACGCAGTATTTT.

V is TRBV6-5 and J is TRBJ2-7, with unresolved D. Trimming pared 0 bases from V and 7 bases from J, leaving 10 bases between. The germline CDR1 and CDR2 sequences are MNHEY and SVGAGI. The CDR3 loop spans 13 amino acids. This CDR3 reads CASSYSIYGEQYF. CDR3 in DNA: TGTGCCAGCAGTTACTCGATTTACGGGGAGCAGTACTTC.

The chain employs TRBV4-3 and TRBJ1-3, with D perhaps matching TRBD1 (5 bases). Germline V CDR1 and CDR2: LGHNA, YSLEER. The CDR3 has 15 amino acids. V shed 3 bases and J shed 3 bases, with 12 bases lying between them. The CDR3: CASSHDRDGGNTIYF. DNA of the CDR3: TGCGCCAGCAGCCATGACCGGGACGGTGGAAACACCATATATTTT.

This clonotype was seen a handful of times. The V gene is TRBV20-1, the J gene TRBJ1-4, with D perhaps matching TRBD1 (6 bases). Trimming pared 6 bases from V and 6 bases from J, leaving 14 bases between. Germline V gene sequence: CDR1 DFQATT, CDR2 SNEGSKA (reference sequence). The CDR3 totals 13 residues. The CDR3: CSATRGQDEKLFF. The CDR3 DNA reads TGCAGTGCCACCAGGGGTCAAGATGAAAAACTGTTTTTT.

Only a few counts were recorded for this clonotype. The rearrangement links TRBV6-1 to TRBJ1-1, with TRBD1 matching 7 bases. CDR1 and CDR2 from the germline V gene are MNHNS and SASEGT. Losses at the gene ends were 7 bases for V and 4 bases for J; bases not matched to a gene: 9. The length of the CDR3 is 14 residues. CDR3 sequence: CASTQGGVGTEAFF. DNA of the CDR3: TGTGCCAGCACTCAGGGGGGGGTGGGCACTGAAGCTTTCTTT.

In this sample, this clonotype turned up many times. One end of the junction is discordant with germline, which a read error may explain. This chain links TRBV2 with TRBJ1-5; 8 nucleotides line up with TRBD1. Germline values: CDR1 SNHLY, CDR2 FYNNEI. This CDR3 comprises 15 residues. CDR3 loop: CASSQATGGNQPQHF. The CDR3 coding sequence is TGTGCCAGCAGTCAAGCGACAGGGGGCAATCAGCCCCAGCATTTT.

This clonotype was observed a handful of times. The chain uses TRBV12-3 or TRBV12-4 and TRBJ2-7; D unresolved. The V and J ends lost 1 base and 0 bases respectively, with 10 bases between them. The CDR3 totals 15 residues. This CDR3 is CASSLGDPSSYEQYF. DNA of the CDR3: TGTGCCAGCAGTTTAGGTGACCCGAGCTCCTACGAGCAGTACTTC.

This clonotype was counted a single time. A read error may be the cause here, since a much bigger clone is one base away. The CDR3 is CASSVTGGSYEQCF. CDR3 coding DNA: TGTGCCAGCAGCGTGACAGGGGGCTCCTACGAGCAGTGCTTC. The chain has TRBV9 and TRBJ2-7, with 10 bases that match TRBD1. There are 14 residues in the CDR3. Germline values: CDR1 SGDLS, CDR2 YYNGEE. The complete variable domain, with remaining parts taken from reference TRBV9 and TRBJ2-7, reads DSGVTQTPKHLITATGQRVTLRCSPRSGDLSVYWYQQSLDQGLQFLIQYYNGEERAKGNILERFSAQQFPDLHSELNLSSLELGDSALYFCASSVTGGSYEQCFGPGTRLTVT.

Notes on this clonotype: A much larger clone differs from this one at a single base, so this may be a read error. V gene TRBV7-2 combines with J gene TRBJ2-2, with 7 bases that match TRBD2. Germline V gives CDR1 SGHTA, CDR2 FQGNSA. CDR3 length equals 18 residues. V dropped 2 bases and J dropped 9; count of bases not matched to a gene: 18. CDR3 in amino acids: CASSLLSQREAPTRELFF. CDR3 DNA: TGTGCCAGCAGCTTACTATCCCAACGGGAGGCTCCAACACGGGAGCTGTTTTTT.

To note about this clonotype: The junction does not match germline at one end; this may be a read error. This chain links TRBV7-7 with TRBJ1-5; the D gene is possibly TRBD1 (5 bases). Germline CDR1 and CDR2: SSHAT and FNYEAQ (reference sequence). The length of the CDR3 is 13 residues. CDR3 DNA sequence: TGTGCTAGCAGCCCCGTGGGGCAAGAGACCCAGCATTTT. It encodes CASSPVGQETQHF. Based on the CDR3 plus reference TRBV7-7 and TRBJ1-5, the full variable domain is GAGVSQSPRYKVTKRGQDVTLRCDPISSHATLYWYQQALGQGPEFLTYFNYEAQPDKSGLPSDRFSAERPEGSISTLTIQRTEQRDSAMYRCASSPVGQETQHFGDGTRLSIL.

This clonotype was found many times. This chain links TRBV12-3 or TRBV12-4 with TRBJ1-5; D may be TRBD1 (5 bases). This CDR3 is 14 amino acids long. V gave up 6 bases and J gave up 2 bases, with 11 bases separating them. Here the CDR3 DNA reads TGTGCCAGCAGCTTGTGGGGGGGCAATCAGCCCCAGCATTTT. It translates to CASSLWGGNQPQHF.

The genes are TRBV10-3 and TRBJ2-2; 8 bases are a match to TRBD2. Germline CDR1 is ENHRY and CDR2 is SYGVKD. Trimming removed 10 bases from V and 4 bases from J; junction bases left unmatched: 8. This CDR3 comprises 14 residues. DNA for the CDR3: TGTGCCACCAACGGGGGGGCCGGCACCGGGGAGCTGTTTTTT. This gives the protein CATNGGAGTGELFF.

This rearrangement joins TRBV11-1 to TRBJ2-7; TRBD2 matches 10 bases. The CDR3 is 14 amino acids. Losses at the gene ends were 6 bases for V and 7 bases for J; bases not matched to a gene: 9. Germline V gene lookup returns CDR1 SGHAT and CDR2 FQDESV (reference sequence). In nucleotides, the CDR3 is TGTGCCAGCAGAAGCGGGGGGGCCCACAATGAGCAGTACTTC. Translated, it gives CASRSGGAHNEQYF.

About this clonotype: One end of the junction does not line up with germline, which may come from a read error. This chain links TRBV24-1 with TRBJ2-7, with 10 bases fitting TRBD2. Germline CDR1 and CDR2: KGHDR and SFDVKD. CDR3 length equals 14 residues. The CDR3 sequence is CASSYASGSGEQCF. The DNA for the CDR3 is TGTGCCAGCAGTTATGCTAGCGGGAGTGGGGAGCAGTGCTTC.

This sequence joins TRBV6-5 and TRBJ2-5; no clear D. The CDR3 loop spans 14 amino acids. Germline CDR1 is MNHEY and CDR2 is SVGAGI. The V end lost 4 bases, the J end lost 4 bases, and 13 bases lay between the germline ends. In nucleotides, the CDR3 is TGTGCCAGCAGTTCCCCAGAGTCAGGAGAGACCCAGTACTTC. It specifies CASSSPESGETQYF.

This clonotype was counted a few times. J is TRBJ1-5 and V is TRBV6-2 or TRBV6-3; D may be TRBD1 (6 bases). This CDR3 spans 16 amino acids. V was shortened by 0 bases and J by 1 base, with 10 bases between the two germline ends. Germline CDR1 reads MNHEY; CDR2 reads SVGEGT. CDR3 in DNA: TGTGCCAGCAGTTACTCGGGGGGGGCGAGCAATCAGCCCCAGCATTTT. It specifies CASSYSGGASNQPQHF.

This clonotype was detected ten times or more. CDR3 loop: CSVEDRDRGYGYTF. In DNA form, the CDR3 reads TGCAGTGTCGAAGATAGGGACAGGGGCTATGGCTACACCTTC. This chain joins TRBV20-1 and TRBJ1-2, with 10 bases matching TRBD1. Per the germline V gene, CDR1 is DFQATT and CDR2 is SNEGSKA (reference sequence). The J segment lost 4 bases and the V segment lost 7 bases, leaving 9 bases of the junction unmatched. The CDR3 is 14 residues long.

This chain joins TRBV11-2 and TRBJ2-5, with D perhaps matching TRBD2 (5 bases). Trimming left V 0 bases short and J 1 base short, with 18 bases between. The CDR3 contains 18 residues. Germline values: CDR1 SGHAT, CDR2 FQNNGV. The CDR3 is CASSLEGPLASFQETQYF. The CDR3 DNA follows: TGTGCCAGCAGCTTAGAAGGTCCTCTAGCTTCATTCCAAGAGACCCAGTACTTC.

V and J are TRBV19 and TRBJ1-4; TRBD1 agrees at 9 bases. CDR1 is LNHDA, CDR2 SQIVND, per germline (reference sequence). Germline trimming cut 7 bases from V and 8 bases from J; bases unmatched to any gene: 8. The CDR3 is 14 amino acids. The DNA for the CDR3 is TGTGCCAGTACAAGGGACAGGGCAGGGGAAAAACTGTTTTTT. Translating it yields CASTRDRAGEKLFF.

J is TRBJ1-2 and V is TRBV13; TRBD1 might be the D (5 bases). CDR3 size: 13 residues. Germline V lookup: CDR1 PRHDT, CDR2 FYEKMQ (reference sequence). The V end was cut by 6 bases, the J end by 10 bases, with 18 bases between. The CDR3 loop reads CASSSLGGTDYTF. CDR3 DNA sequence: TGTGCCAGCAGTTCTCTGGGGGGGACGGACTACACCTTC.

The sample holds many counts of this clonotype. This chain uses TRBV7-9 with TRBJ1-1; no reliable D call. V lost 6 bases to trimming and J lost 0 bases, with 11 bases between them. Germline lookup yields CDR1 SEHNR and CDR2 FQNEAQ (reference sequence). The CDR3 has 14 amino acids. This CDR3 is CASRVTFMNTEAFF. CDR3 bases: TGTGCCAGCAGGGTTACCTTTATGAACACTGAAGCTTTCTTT.